This entry concerns a single T cell receptor beta chain. The sample is drawn from a study of blood T cell repertoires in COVID-19. V was clipped by 6 bases and J by 4 bases, with 16 bases between them. The CDR3 has 14 residues. Per the germline V gene, CDR1 is SGHDT and CDR2 is YYEEEE. Sequencing used immunoSEQ multiplex PCR; TCRdb keeps in-frame clones, though not all of them. Among tens of thousands of clones listed, approximately 90% were seen once. The sequencing input was peripheral blood. The J gene is TRBJ2-5, the V gene TRBV5-6; D remains unclear. The receptor's source is a woman in her sixties with active COVID-19. Here the CDR3 DNA reads TGTGCCAGCACCTGGGTTCCGACGGGAGAGACCCAGTACTTC. Protein: CASTWVPTGETQYF.